These T cell receptor beta chains were read from a single sample in a study of a mutant IDH1 vaccine in newly diagnosed glioma. Measured with immunoSEQ multiplex PCR; TCRdb has only the in-frame clones, and not every one. The repertoire holds about 66,000 clones, 65% to 90% seen once, with 2.9% in the top ten. Source: PBMCs, taken from a glioma patient treated with radiotherapy, temozolomide or both. The receptors come from a man aged 25 to 45 with glioma. The CDR3 runs from the conserved cysteine through the conserved F or W. Each record gives: J gene, D gene, V gene, clone size, CDR3 DNA, CDR3 protein. D genes are given only for firm matches. Clone size is not always given. Where it is, it says once, few, many or a class for expanded clones.

>TRBJ1-1|TRBD1|TRBV18|-
TGTGCCAGCTCACCAGAGCAGGGGGCGACTGAAGCTTTCTTT
CASSPEQGATEAFF
>TRBJ2-2|-|TRBV29-1|-
TGCAGCTTCGCTGCCCCGGGAATGGGGCGTAGCACCGGGGAGCTGTTTTTT
CSFAAPGMGRSTGELFF
>TRBJ2-1|TRBD2|TRBV5-1|-
TGCGCCAGCAGCTTGGTGGCTAGCGGGGGGGCTACCTACAATGAGCAGTTCTTC
CASSLVASGGATYNEQFF
>TRBJ1-3|-|TRBV11-2|-
TGTGCGATTCAGGGCAGGGGCATGACTGGAAACACCATATATTTT
CAIQGRGMTGNTIYF
>TRBJ2-4|TRBD2|TRBV4-1|once
TGCGCCAGCAGCCCAGGACTAGCGGGGGGGTCAGCCAAAAACATTCAGTACTTC
CASSPGLAGGSAKNIQYF
>TRBJ2-1|-|TRBV4-1|-
TGCGCCAGCAGCCAAGATCCGTTAGAACTGAGTGGGCGGTTCTTC
CASSQDPLELSGRFF
>TRBJ2-7|-|TRBV4-1|-
TGCGCCAGCAGCCAAATTACGACAGGTACCTCCTACGAGCAGTACTTC
CASSQITTGTSYEQYF
>TRBJ2-3|TRBD2|TRBV5-1|-
TGCGCCAGCAGCTTGGTAGACGCGGGGGGGCCAGATACGCAGTATTTT
CASSLVDAGGPDTQYF
>TRBJ1-2|-|TRBV7-9|-
TGTGCCAGCAGCTTATACGGCAAAACTAACTATGGCTACACCTTC
CASSLYGKTNYGYTF
>TRBJ2-2|-|TRBV29-1|-
TGCAGCGGGGGAGACGCGAACACCGGGGAGCTGTTTTTT
CSGGDANTGELFF
>TRBJ2-3|-|TRBV7-8|-
TGTGCCAGCAGCTTAGGGAAAGTTATTAGCACAGATACGCAGTATTTT
CASSLGKVISTDTQYF
>TRBJ2-1|-|TRBV18|-
TGTGCCAGCTCACCGAGGGGATCCTACAATGAGCAGTTCTTC
CASSPRGSYNEQFF
>TRBJ1-2|-|TRBV27|-
TGTGCCAGCAGTTTATCGGGGTCCGGTTATGGCTACACCTTC
CASSLSGSGYGYTF
>TRBJ2-5|-|TRBV30|-
TGTGCCTGGAGTGTACAAGTGACAGGCCTTCAGTACTTC
CAWSVQVTGLQYF
>TRBJ2-1|-|TRBV19|-
TGTGCCAGTAGGATGAGCCCTCCCTACAATGAGCAGTTCTTC
CASRMSPPYNEQFF